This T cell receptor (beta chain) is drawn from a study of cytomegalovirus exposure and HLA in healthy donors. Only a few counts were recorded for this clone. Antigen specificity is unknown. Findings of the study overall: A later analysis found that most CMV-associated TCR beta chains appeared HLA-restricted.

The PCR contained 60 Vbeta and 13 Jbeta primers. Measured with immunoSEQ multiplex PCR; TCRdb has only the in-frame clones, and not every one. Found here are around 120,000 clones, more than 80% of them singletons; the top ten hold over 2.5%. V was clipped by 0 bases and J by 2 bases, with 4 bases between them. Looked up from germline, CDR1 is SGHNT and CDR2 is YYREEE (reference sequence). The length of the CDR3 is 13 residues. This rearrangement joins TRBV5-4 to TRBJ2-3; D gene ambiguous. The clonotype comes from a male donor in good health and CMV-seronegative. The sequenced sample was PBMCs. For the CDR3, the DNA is TGTGCCAGCAGCTTGGCCTCCACAGATACGCAGTATTTT. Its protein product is CASSLASTDTQYF.